Described below is a single TCR beta chain sequence and its context. The data belong to a study of blood T cell repertoires in COVID-19. Across the study: Donors in the United States, Italy and Spain gave samples during acute or convalescent COVID-19. PBMCs, B-cell-depleted T cells, or T cells provided the cDNA or gDNA that made up the material.

In the original processing: Nucleated cell counts were estimated from reference gene primer amplification. Assay used: immunoSEQ multiplex PCR; TCRdb lists only in-frame clones, some missing. That table gives V, J and clone size, and the DNA gave D and trimming. The data show 200,000 or so clones, around 84% seen once. The Seattle patients, enrolled during active infection, were followed longitudinally. J was trimmed by 3 bases and V by 2 bases; bases with no gene match: 13. Looked up from germline, CDR1 is KGHSH and CDR2 is LQKENI. The CDR3 has 18 residues. The sequence derives from a woman of 80 years or more with COVID-19, enrolled during active disease. V gene TRBV18 combines with J gene TRBJ1-1, with 9 bases matching TRBD1. Material: peripheral blood. As DNA, the CDR3 is TGTGCCAGCTCACCATTCGACAGGGGGTTTTGGAGCGACACTGAAGCTTTCTTT. It codes for CASSPFDRGFWSDTEAFF.